Below, 10 T cell receptor beta chains from the same sample are listed, as sequenced in a study of neurological immune-mediated disorders. A single record per CDR3 protein comes from TCRdb applying MiXCR to the 5' RACE reads. The table shows about 120,000 distinct CDR3 sequences, with more than 2.5% occurring only once. The sequenced sample consisted of PBMCs. Source of these receptors: a woman under 40 with multiple sclerosis.

This clonotype was picked up many times. The rearrangement joins TRBV18 to TRBJ2-7; D is undetermined. Germline V gene data show CDR1 as KGHSH and CDR2 as LQKENI. The CDR3 consists of 15 residues. V was cut by 3 bases and J by 5 bases, with 17 bases left in between. The CDR3 region has the DNA TGTGCCAGCTCACCCCTAAGTGGCGTTCGGAACGAGCAGTACTTC. Translating gives CASSPLSGVRNEQYF.

This clonotype has ten or more counts. The chain uses TRBV5-1 and TRBJ1-2, with unresolved D. CDR3 size: 14 residues. CDR1 is SGHRS and CDR2 is YFSETQ in the germline V gene. Trimming pared 1 base from V and 2 bases from J, leaving 9 bases between. The CDR3 reads CASSLIQANYGYTF. CDR3 in DNA: TGCGCCAGCAGCTTGATTCAGGCAAACTATGGCTACACCTTC.

This clonotype was seen repeatedly, ten times or more. The genes are TRBV20-1 and TRBJ1-1; perhaps TRBD1 as D (5 bases). Germline V gene sequence: CDR1 DFQATT, CDR2 SNEGSKA (reference sequence). Trimming took 0 bases from V and 6 from J, leaving 14 bases between them. The CDR3 spans 14 residues. In DNA, the CDR3 is TGCAGTGCTAGAGATAATCAGGGTATCCCTGAAGCTTTCTTT. Amino acids: CSARDNQGIPEAFF.

This clonotype was detected ten times or more. V usage is TRBV5-1 and J usage is TRBJ2-7; 13 positions match TRBD2. Unmatched junction bases numbered 15, after V lost 4 bases and J lost 5 bases. Germline CDR1 reads SGHRS; CDR2 reads YFSETQ. The CDR3 has 18 residues. Here the CDR3 DNA reads TGCGCCAGCAGCCGAGGGACTAGCGGGACTTCGAGTCTCGACGAGCAGTACTTC. Translating gives CASSRGTSGTSSLDEQYF.

This clonotype was seen repeatedly, ten times or more. The chain employs TRBV2 and TRBJ2-1; no clear D. This CDR3 has 13 residues. Germline values: CDR1 SNHLY, CDR2 FYNNEI. V lost 6 bases to trimming and J lost 6 bases, with 12 bases between them. The CDR3 here is CASREDRFNEQFF. The CDR3 nucleotides read TGTGCCAGCAGAGAGGACCGCTTCAATGAGCAGTTCTTC. Full variable domain (missing parts from reference TRBV2 and TRBJ2-1): EPEVTQTPSHQVTQMGQEVILRCVPISNHLYFYWYRQILGQKVEFLVSFYNNEISEKSEIFDDQFSVERPDGSNFTLKIRSTKLEDSAMYFCASREDRFNEQFFGPGTRLTVL.

This clonotype was counted ten times or more. The chain uses TRBV10-3 and TRBJ1-4, with D maybe TRBD1 (5 bases). The CDR3 consists of 13 residues. Trimming left V 3 bases short and J 5 bases short, with 7 bases between. From germline, CDR1 is ENHRY and CDR2 SYGVKD. DNA for the CDR3: TGTGCCATCAGTGACAGGGCCAATGAAAAACTGTTTTTT. Amino acids: CAISDRANEKLFF.

This clonotype was detected ten times or more. This chain links TRBV12-3 or TRBV12-4 with TRBJ1-4, with a possible D match to TRBD1 (5 bases). The length of the CDR3 is 15 residues. V lost 3 bases, J lost 8 bases, and 16 bases lay in between. CDR3 nucleotide sequence: TGTGCCAGCAGTTTTTACCGGGGGAGCGGAGAAAAACTGTTTTTT. Translating gives CASSFYRGSGEKLFF.

This clonotype has a count of ten or more. The J gene is TRBJ2-7, the V gene TRBV20-1; the D gene is possibly TRBD1 (5 bases). Germline V gene data show CDR1 as DFQATT and CDR2 as SNEGSKA (reference sequence). CDR3 length: 12 amino acids. With 2 bases removed from V and 2 bases from J, the gap between germline ends came to 7 bases. CDR3 coding DNA: TGCAGTGCTAGACAGGGCGCCTACGAGCAGTACTTC. Translation: CSARQGAYEQYF.

This clonotype showed up many times. The chain is built from TRBV5-6 and TRBJ1-5; D is perhaps TRBD1 (5 bases). The length of the CDR3 is 14 residues. Trimming pared 0 bases from V and 5 bases from J, leaving 9 bases between. The germline gives CDR1 SGHDT, CDR2 YYEEEE. The CDR3 reads CASSLAGTYQPQHF. In DNA, the CDR3 is TGTGCCAGCAGCTTGGCCGGGACTTATCAGCCCCAGCATTTT.

The chain recombines TRBV5-6 with TRBJ2-1; 7 bases fit TRBD2. Germline V gene data show CDR1 as SGHDT and CDR2 as YYEEEE. The CDR3 consists of 15 residues. The junction had 6 bases not matched to a gene; V was cut back by 4 bases and J by 2 bases. The CDR3: CASSPVGGAYNEQFF. The CDR3 DNA reads as TGTGCCAGCAGCCCCGTGGGAGGGGCCTACAATGAGCAGTTCTTC.